A selection of T cell receptor beta chains follows, all from one sample in a study of shared T cell receptors in the human thymus. Measured with immunoSEQ multiplex PCR; TCRdb has only the in-frame clones, and not every one. The table lists 650,000 to 950,000 clones, approximately 83% of them singletons, with more than 0.01% in the top ten. The same sample was also studied in work on human thymus T cells.

The sequenced sample consisted of thymocytes. These receptors originate from a girl less than two years old with a congenital heart defect. The CDR3 runs from the conserved cysteine through the conserved F or W. Each record gives: CDR3 DNA, CDR3 protein, V gene, D gene, J gene, clone size. A D gene is named only where the DNA matches it firmly. The size of a clone is reported for some rows only, either as once, few or many, or as a class for expanded clones.

CDR3nt: TGTGCCAGCAGCCAAGATGCCCTGTCAGGGGGTAATAATTCACCCCTCCACTTT; CDR3aa: CASSQDALSGGNNSPLHF; v_gene: TRBV4-2; d_gene: TRBD1; j_gene: TRBJ1-6; abundance: .
CDR3nt: TGCGCCAGCAGCCACCTCGACAGGGGCAGAAACACCGGGGAGCTGTTTTTT; CDR3aa: CASSHLDRGRNTGELFF; v_gene: TRBV5-1; d_gene: TRBD1; j_gene: TRBJ2-2; abundance: .
CDR3nt: TGTGCCAGCAGCTTGGCCCTAGCGGGGGCCACCGGGGAGCTGTTTTTT; CDR3aa: CASSLALAGATGELFF; v_gene: TRBV5-4; d_gene: TRBD2; j_gene: TRBJ2-2; abundance: .
CDR3nt: TGTGCCAGCAGCTTAAGCCCGCGGGGGCTCGACACAGATACGCAGTATTTT; CDR3aa: CASSLSPRGLDTDTQYF; v_gene: TRBV7-2; d_gene: .; j_gene: TRBJ2-3; abundance: .
CDR3nt: TGTGCCAGCAGCCCTCATGGAGGGGGGGGCCACTCCTATAATTCACCCCTCCACTTT; CDR3aa: CASSPHGGGGHSYNSPLHF; v_gene: TRBV28; d_gene: .; j_gene: TRBJ1-6; abundance: .
CDR3nt: TGCGCCAGCAGCCAAGAGAAGGGGCCGAGTGAAGCTTTCTTT; CDR3aa: CASSQEKGPSEAFF; v_gene: TRBV4-1; d_gene: .; j_gene: TRBJ1-1; abundance: .
CDR3nt: TGTGCCAGCAGTTTGGAGGGCCGCAATGAGCAGTTCTTC; CDR3aa: CASSLEGRNEQFF; v_gene: TRBV28; d_gene: .; j_gene: TRBJ2-1; abundance: once
CDR3nt: TGCGCCAGCAGCCAAGATCAGGGCAGGAGAAACTCTGGGGCCAACGTCCTGACTTTC; CDR3aa: CASSQDQGRRNSGANVLTF; v_gene: TRBV4-1; d_gene: .; j_gene: TRBJ2-6; abundance: .
CDR3nt: TGTGCCAGTAGTGCAGGGACAGGGGTAAATCAGCCCCAGCATTTT; CDR3aa: CASSAGTGVNQPQHF; v_gene: TRBV19; d_gene: TRBD1; j_gene: TRBJ1-5; abundance: .
CDR3nt: TGTGCCAGCAGCTTCGGGACAGGTCTCCAAGAGACCCAGTACTTC; CDR3aa: CASSFGTGLQETQYF; v_gene: TRBV5-5; d_gene: TRBD1; j_gene: TRBJ2-5; abundance: .
CDR3nt: TGTGCCAGTAGTAGTCAGCGGGGAGAGACCTCCTACGAGCAGTACTTC; CDR3aa: CASSSQRGETSYEQYF; v_gene: TRBV19; d_gene: TRBD2; j_gene: TRBJ2-7; abundance: .
CDR3nt: TGTGCCAGCAGCTTGGACAGGGGGTTTGCTGAAGCTTTCTTT; CDR3aa: CASSLDRGFAEAFF; v_gene: TRBV5-6; d_gene: TRBD1; j_gene: TRBJ1-1; abundance: .
CDR3nt: TGCAGCGTTGGAGTGGAGGACAGGGCTAGTTTTGGGAACACTGAAGCTTTCTTT; CDR3aa: CSVGVEDRASFGNTEAFF; v_gene: TRBV29-1; d_gene: TRBD1; j_gene: TRBJ1-1; abundance: .
CDR3nt: TGTGCCAGCAGTCCCGAGATGCAAGAGACCCAGTACTTC; CDR3aa: CASSPEMQETQYF; v_gene: TRBV6-5; d_gene: .; j_gene: TRBJ2-5; abundance: .
CDR3nt: TGTGCCAGCAGCTTAGGACAGGGGGCAGCCAAAAACATTCAGTACTTC; CDR3aa: CASSLGQGAAKNIQYF; v_gene: TRBV7-8; d_gene: TRBD1; j_gene: TRBJ2-4; abundance: .
CDR3nt: TGTGCCAGCAGTGAATCGGGACAGGGGGGAGAGACCCAGTACTTC; CDR3aa: CASSESGQGGETQYF; v_gene: TRBV6-1; d_gene: TRBD1; j_gene: TRBJ2-5; abundance: few
CDR3nt: TGTGCCAGCAGTGACTTTCCCGCGGGACCTGGCAATGAGCAGTTCTTC; CDR3aa: CASSDFPAGPGNEQFF; v_gene: TRBV2; d_gene: .; j_gene: TRBJ2-1; abundance: .
CDR3nt: TGTGCCAGCAGTTACTCTGGGCCAGACTATGGCTACACCTTC; CDR3aa: CASSYSGPDYGYTF; v_gene: TRBV6-5; d_gene: .; j_gene: TRBJ1-2; abundance: .
CDR3nt: TGTGCCAGCACCGTGAGGGGGCAAGTATACGAGCAGTACTTC; CDR3aa: CASTVRGQVYEQYF; v_gene: TRBV28; d_gene: TRBD1; j_gene: TRBJ2-7; abundance: once
CDR3nt: TGCGCCAGCAGCCAGACTAGGATTAGCTCCTACGAGCAGTACTTC; CDR3aa: CASSQTRISSYEQYF; v_gene: TRBV4-1; d_gene: .; j_gene: TRBJ2-7; abundance: .
CDR3nt: TGCAGTGGAAACTTCACAGATACGCAGTATTTT; CDR3aa: CSGNFTDTQYF; v_gene: TRBV20-1; d_gene: .; j_gene: TRBJ2-3; abundance: .
CDR3nt: TGTGCCAGCAGCTTAGAACAACATGGGGGAGGCACTGAAGCTTTCTTT; CDR3aa: CASSLEQHGGGTEAFF; v_gene: TRBV7-2; d_gene: .; j_gene: TRBJ1-1; abundance: few
CDR3nt: TGCAGTGCTAGAGAAGGGGATGGCTACACCTTC; CDR3aa: CSAREGDGYTF; v_gene: TRBV20-1; d_gene: .; j_gene: TRBJ1-2; abundance: .
CDR3nt: TGCGCCAGCAGCAAAGACCCAGGCGGGGACGAACAGTACTTC; CDR3aa: CASSKDPGGDEQYF; v_gene: TRBV10-1; d_gene: .; j_gene: TRBJ2-7; abundance: .
CDR3nt: TGTGCCAGCAGACCCTACAGGGGCCCCTACAATGAGCAGTTCTTC; CDR3aa: CASRPYRGPYNEQFF; v_gene: TRBV28; d_gene: TRBD1; j_gene: TRBJ2-1; abundance: once
CDR3nt: TGTGCCAGCAGTGAAGCGCTCACAACCTATGGCTACACCTTC; CDR3aa: CASSEALTTYGYTF; v_gene: TRBV6-1; d_gene: .; j_gene: TRBJ1-2; abundance: .
CDR3nt: TGTGCCAGCAGCCAAGAAGCGGGCCAGCTAAGGACTGAAGCTTTCTTT; CDR3aa: CASSQEAGQLRTEAFF; v_gene: TRBV14; d_gene: .; j_gene: TRBJ1-1; abundance: .
CDR3nt: TGTGCCATCAGTGAGTGGACAGGGGGAGGTTATCATGGCTACACCTTC; CDR3aa: CAISEWTGGGYHGYTF; v_gene: TRBV10-3; d_gene: TRBD1; j_gene: TRBJ1-2; abundance: .
CDR3nt: TGTGCCAGCAGTCCCCTTAGCGGAAAGGGGACCTGCGTCCATGAGCAGTTCTTC; CDR3aa: CASSPLSGKGTCVHEQFF; v_gene: TRBV27; d_gene: .; j_gene: TRBJ2-1; abundance: .
CDR3nt: TGCGCCAGCAGCTGGAACCTAGGACAGACCTATGGCTACACCTTC; CDR3aa: CASSWNLGQTYGYTF; v_gene: TRBV5-1; d_gene: .; j_gene: TRBJ1-2; abundance: .
CDR3nt: TGTGCCAGCAGTTCTCCGGGACAGGGGGCGCTAGGGGCCAACGTCCTGACTTTC; CDR3aa: CASSSPGQGALGANVLTF; v_gene: TRBV5-6; d_gene: TRBD1; j_gene: TRBJ2-6; abundance: .
CDR3nt: TGTGCCTGGAGTGGACAGGGGAACACTGAAGCTTTCTTT; CDR3aa: CAWSGQGNTEAFF; v_gene: TRBV30; d_gene: TRBD1; j_gene: TRBJ1-1; abundance: .
CDR3nt: TGTGCCAGCAGACCGACCGGGACAGGGGAGTCACCCCTCCACTTT; CDR3aa: CASRPTGTGESPLHF; v_gene: TRBV7-9; d_gene: TRBD1; j_gene: TRBJ1-6; abundance: .
CDR3nt: TGCGCCAGCAGCCAAGATCTACTAAGAGGCATTCAGTACTTC; CDR3aa: CASSQDLLRGIQYF; v_gene: TRBV4-1; d_gene: .; j_gene: TRBJ2-4; abundance: .
CDR3nt: TGTGCCAGCAGTTTAGATCAGGGTTTGAATGGCTACACCTTC; CDR3aa: CASSLDQGLNGYTF; v_gene: TRBV27; d_gene: .; j_gene: TRBJ1-2; abundance: .
CDR3nt: TGTGCCAGCTCACCCGGCAGGGGGGTCTATGGCTACACCTTC; CDR3aa: CASSPGRGVYGYTF; v_gene: TRBV18; d_gene: TRBD1; j_gene: TRBJ1-2; abundance: once
CDR3nt: TGTGCAAGTCGTCATCCGGGGGAAAGGGAAAACACCATATATTTT; CDR3aa: CASRHPGERENTIYF; v_gene: TRBV12-2; d_gene: .; j_gene: TRBJ1-3; abundance: .
CDR3nt: TGCGCCAGCAGCCAGCGGTCGAGGCCGGGACAGGGGGCTAGAGAGACCCAGTACTTC; CDR3aa: CASSQRSRPGQGARETQYF; v_gene: TRBV4-3; d_gene: TRBD1; j_gene: TRBJ2-5; abundance: .
CDR3nt: TGTGCCAGCAGCTTAGTGGGCAGGGGAAATGGCTACACCTTC; CDR3aa: CASSLVGRGNGYTF; v_gene: TRBV7-9; d_gene: .; j_gene: TRBJ1-2; abundance: .
CDR3nt: TGTGCCAGCAGCCAATTTGCTGGCGGGGGGGCAGAAGATACGCAGTATTTT; CDR3aa: CASSQFAGGGAEDTQYF; v_gene: TRBV4-2; d_gene: TRBD2; j_gene: TRBJ2-3; abundance: .
CDR3nt: TGTGCCAGCAGCTTAAATTCAACGAAGAGATCCCAGTACTTC; CDR3aa: CASSLNSTKRSQYF; v_gene: TRBV7-2; d_gene: .; j_gene: TRBJ2-5; abundance: once
CDR3nt: TGTGCCAGCAGTCAGCCGGGACAGGGGGCCAACACCATATATTTT; CDR3aa: CASSQPGQGANTIYF; v_gene: TRBV6-6; d_gene: TRBD1; j_gene: TRBJ1-3; abundance: .
CDR3nt: TGTGCCAGCAGCTTAGCGGACAGTGGATGGGCTTACGAGCAGTACTTC; CDR3aa: CASSLADSGWAYEQYF; v_gene: TRBV7-9; d_gene: .; j_gene: TRBJ2-7; abundance: .
CDR3nt: TGTGCCAGCAGAAACAGGGGTCGGAATGAGCAGTTCTTC; CDR3aa: CASRNRGRNEQFF; v_gene: TRBV16; d_gene: TRBD1; j_gene: TRBJ2-1; abundance: .
CDR3nt: TGTGCCAGCAGTGAATCGCCTAAGGGGGCCCTCGAGCAGTTCTTC; CDR3aa: CASSESPKGALEQFF; v_gene: TRBV25-1; d_gene: TRBD1; j_gene: TRBJ2-1; abundance: .
CDR3nt: TGTGCCAGCAGTTACACGAACACGAATCAGCCCCAGCATTTT; CDR3aa: CASSYTNTNQPQHF; v_gene: TRBV6-5; d_gene: .; j_gene: TRBJ1-5; abundance: .
CDR3nt: TGTGCCAGCAGTGGGCTTAACACCGGGGAGCTGTTTTTT; CDR3aa: CASSGLNTGELFF; v_gene: TRBV2; d_gene: .; j_gene: TRBJ2-2; abundance: .
CDR3nt: TGCGCCAGCCGCAGCGACATCCGGGACAGGGTTGGGCAGTACTTC; CDR3aa: CASRSDIRDRVGQYF; v_gene: TRBV23-1; d_gene: TRBD1; j_gene: TRBJ2-7; abundance: .
CDR3nt: TGCGCCAGCAGCCTCGGCCGGGACAGGGGAAGGAATGAGCAGTTCTTC; CDR3aa: CASSLGRDRGRNEQFF; v_gene: TRBV4-3; d_gene: TRBD1; j_gene: TRBJ2-1; abundance: once
CDR3nt: TGCGCCAGCAGCCCCTATGGGAGCGGGGGTTCCCATGAGCAGTTCTTC; CDR3aa: CASSPYGSGGSHEQFF; v_gene: TRBV4-3; d_gene: TRBD2; j_gene: TRBJ2-1; abundance: .
CDR3nt: TGTGCCACCAGCAGAGATCCAGGGGGGTTCTATGGCTACACCTTC; CDR3aa: CATSRDPGGFYGYTF; v_gene: TRBV15; d_gene: TRBD1; j_gene: TRBJ1-2; abundance: .
CDR3nt: TGTGCCAGCAGCTATCTGCGACGGGTAGACCCATACGAGCAGTACTTC; CDR3aa: CASSYLRRVDPYEQYF; v_gene: TRBV5-5; d_gene: .; j_gene: TRBJ2-7; abundance: .
CDR3nt: TGCGCCAGCAGCCCATCCAACCGGACAGGGGGCTGGGAGACCCAGTACTTC; CDR3aa: CASSPSNRTGGWETQYF; v_gene: TRBV4-3; d_gene: TRBD1; j_gene: TRBJ2-5; abundance: .